Listed here are 6 T cell receptor beta chains from one sample, sequenced in a study of blood T cells in healthy people across ages. For the second PCR, which ran for 7 to 11 cycles, a sample-barcoded 5' primer and a J-beta primer mix were used. TCRdb re-analysed the 5' RACE reads in MiXCR, keeping a single row per CDR3 protein. This table holds approximately 1,000,000 distinct CDR3 sequences, roughly two fifths found once. The sequencing input was blood. The receptors here all came from a man aged 18 to 29 in good health.

The CDR3 bases are TGTGCCAGCAGCTTAGATGGGGGACCATCTAACTATGGCTACACCTTC. Translating gives CASSLDGGPSNYGYTF. The genes are TRBV7-9 and TRBJ1-2; TRBD1 might be the D (5 bases). V lost 1 base and J lost 0, with 12 bases in between. The CDR3 totals 16 residues. From germline, CDR1 is SEHNR and CDR2 FQNEAQ (reference sequence).

On this clonotype: The junction departs from the called germline gene at one end, perhaps through a read error. CDR3 in DNA: TGTGCCAGCAGTTACCTCGGGGAAGCACTTCCCAAACGCTCCTATGGCCACACCTTC. Amino acids: CASSYLGEALPKRSYGHTF. The chain carries TRBV6-2 or TRBV6-3 and TRBJ1-2; D is unclear. The CDR3 totals 19 residues. Germline CDR1 and CDR2: MNHEY and SVGEGT.

There are a few counts of this clonotype. V is TRBV12-3 or TRBV12-4 and J is TRBJ1-1; D is undetermined. The V and J ends lost 3 bases and 6 bases respectively, with 8 bases between them. The CDR3 runs to 12 residues. CDR3 DNA: TGTGCCAGCAGTTTTTGGGGATCTGAAGCTTTCTTT. Its protein is CASSFWGSEAFF.

This clonotype has just one count. The V call is TRBV9, the J call TRBJ2-3, with 8 bases lining up with TRBD2. This CDR3 contains 17 residues. Germline CDR1 reads SGDLS; CDR2 reads YYNGEE. Unmatched junction bases numbered 11, after V lost 3 bases and J lost 2 bases. The CDR3 coding sequence is TGTGCCAGCAGCGCGTGGAAGCGGGGGCGTCACACAGATACGCAGTATTTT. This codes for CASSAWKRGRHTDTQYF.

This clonotype has more than one count but fewer than ten. The chain combines TRBV12-3 or TRBV12-4 with TRBJ1-2; weak D call: TRBD1 (5 bases). The CDR3 runs to 15 residues. Deletions cut 0 bases from V and 3 bases from J, with 11 bases between. The CDR3 DNA is TGTGCCAGCAGTTTAGCGGGGGGACCGTACTATGGCTACACCTTC. Protein: CASSLAGGPYYGYTF.

The J gene is TRBJ1-5, the V gene TRBV19; no clear D gene. Trimming pared 0 bases from V and 2 bases from J, leaving 8 bases between. Germline CDR1 LNHDA, CDR2 SQIVND (reference sequence). This CDR3 spans 15 amino acids. CDR3 coding DNA: TGTGCCAGTAGTATAGATGGGGTTGGCAATCAGCCCCAGCATTTT. Translated: CASSIDGVGNQPQHF.